This T cell receptor beta chain stems from a study of PD-1 blockade in classical Hodgkin lymphoma. The CDR3 covers 13 residues. V shed 4 bases and J shed 4 bases, with 11 bases lying between them. Germline V gives CDR1 ENHRY, CDR2 SYGVKD. Only in-frame clones appear in the TCRdb table, and some are missing; sequencing was by immunoSEQ multiplex PCR. The data show about 16,000 clones, with about 90% seen just once and 0.45% to 0.6% held by the top ten. This sample's time point: newly diagnosed, previously untreated cHL patient sample. Researchers report purifying CD4+ T cells from thawed PBMCs by magnetic negative selection.

The sample was CD4+ T cells from blood. The chain couples TRBV10-3 to TRBJ2-7; D remains ambiguous. This TCR came from a human donor with classical Hodgkin lymphoma. CDR3 region: CAISGVVSYEQYF. The DNA for the CDR3 is TGTGCCATCAGTGGGGTGGTCTCATACGAGCAGTACTTC.